A selection of T cell receptor beta chains follows, all from one sample in a study of blood T cell repertoires in COVID-19. Generated by immunoSEQ multiplex PCR, the TCRdb table keeps only in-frame clones and is missing some. Of some 300,000 clones in the sample, about nine tenths are singletons; the top ten hold 2.5% to 3%. Source material: PBMCs or T cells enriched from blood (not recorded which). The source is a woman aged 45-65 years who had been exposed to COVID-19. Each CDR3 is given with its conserved first and last residue. The D gene is left open where the match is weak. Clone size is not always given. Where it is, it says once, few, many or a class for expanded clones.

v_gene	abundance	j_gene	d_gene	CDR3aa	CDR3nt
TRBV6-4	NA	TRBJ1-1	TRBD1	CASRQGTANTEAFF	TGTGCCAGCAGACAGGGGACGGCAAACACTGAAGCTTTCTTT
TRBV5-1	NA	TRBJ2-1	TRBD1	CASSLTGDQYNEQFF	TGCGCCAGCAGCTTGACAGGGGACCAATACAATGAGCAGTTCTTC
TRBV5-4	once	TRBJ1-1	NA	CASSLGAQMNTEAFF	TGTGCCAGCAGCTTGGGGGCCCAGATGAACACTGAAGCTTTCTTT
TRBV5-1	NA	TRBJ2-6	NA	CASSTLTRPSGANVLTF	TGCGCCAGCAGCACGCTGACTCGGCCGTCTGGGGCCAACGTCCTGACTTTC
TRBV6-5	NA	TRBJ1-2	NA	CASSWGPYGYTF	TGTGCCAGCAGTTGGGGGCCATATGGCTACACCTTC
TRBV11-2	NA	TRBJ2-7	TRBD1	CASSSGTGSYEQYF	TGTGCCAGCAGTTCCGGGACAGGCTCCTACGAGCAGTACTTC
TRBV10-3	NA	TRBJ1-1	NA	CAISEPQGEAFF	TGTGCCATCAGTGAGCCGCAGGGGGAAGCTTTCTTT
TRBV5-1	NA	TRBJ2-3	NA	CASAPENRADTQYF	TGCGCCAGCGCCCCCGAGAATCGGGCAGATACGCAGTATTTT
TRBV5-1	NA	TRBJ2-1	TRBD2	CASSLGGGTGNEQFF	TGCGCCAGCAGCTTGGGCGGGGGGACGGGCAATGAGCAGTTCTTC
TRBV30	NA	TRBJ1-1	NA	CAWSLSAQRAFF	TGTGCCTGGAGTCTCTCGGCCCAGCGGGCTTTCTTT
TRBV7-9	NA	TRBJ2-5	NA	CASSPSEETQYF	TGTGCCAGCAGCCCTAGCGAAGAGACCCAGTACTTC
TRBV5-4	NA	TRBJ1-4	NA	CASSLAGDGGNEKLFF	TGTGCCAGCAGCTTGGCCGGTGATGGGGGGAATGAAAAACTGTTTTTT
TRBV19	once	TRBJ2-1	TRBD2	CASSIERRGAGLRSDNEQFF	TGTGCCAGTAGTATAGAACGGCGGGGGGCCGGTCTACGGTCTGATAATGAGCAGTTCTTC
TRBV20-1	NA	TRBJ2-7	NA	CSAGVGEQYF	TGCAGTGCGGGCGTTGGCGAGCAGTACTTC
TRBV14	NA	TRBJ1-1	TRBD1	CASSPWTGGLFF	TGTGCCAGCAGCCCATGGACAGGGGGCCTTTTCTTT
TRBV2	once	TRBJ1-5	TRBD1	CASNEGTDSNQPQHF	TGTGCCAGCAATGAAGGGACAGATAGCAATCAGCCCCAGCATTTT
TRBV5-6	NA	TRBJ2-3	TRBD1	CASSKPTGARADTQYF	TGTGCCAGCAGCAAGCCGACAGGGGCAAGGGCAGATACGCAGTATTTT
TRBV25-1	NA	TRBJ1-1	TRBD1	CASSEGTGGTEAFF	TGTGCCAGCAGTGAGGGGACAGGGGGCACTGAAGCTTTCTTT
TRBV14	NA	TRBJ2-2	NA	CASSQVERFNGELFF	TGTGCCAGCAGCCAAGTCGAGCGCTTTAACGGGGAGCTGTTTTTT
TRBV19	NA	TRBJ1-2	TRBD1	CASRTRLTQGGRGYTF	TGTGCCAGTAGGACAAGGCTTACCCAGGGGGGAAGAGGCTACACCTTC
TRBV5-6	NA	TRBJ2-2	TRBD2	CASLTQGGWTGELFF	TGTGCCAGCCTTACTCAGGGAGGGTGGACCGGGGAGCTGTTTTTT
TRBV5-1	NA	TRBJ2-1	TRBD2	CASSLPSGGYNEQFF	TGCGCCAGCAGCTTACCTAGCGGGGGTTACAATGAGCAGTTCTTC